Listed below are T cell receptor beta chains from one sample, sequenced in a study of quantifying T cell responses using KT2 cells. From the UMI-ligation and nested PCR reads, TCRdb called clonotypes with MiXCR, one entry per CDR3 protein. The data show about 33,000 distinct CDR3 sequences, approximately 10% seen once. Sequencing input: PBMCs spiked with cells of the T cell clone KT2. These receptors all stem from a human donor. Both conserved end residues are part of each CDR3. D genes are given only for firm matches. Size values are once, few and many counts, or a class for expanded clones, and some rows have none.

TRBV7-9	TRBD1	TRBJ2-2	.	CASSAGTGTNTGELFF	TGTGCCAGCAGCGCGGGGACAGGGACGAACACCGGGGAGCTGTTTTTT
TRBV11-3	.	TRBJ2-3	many	CASSFHGADTQYF	TGTGCCAGCAGCTTTCATGGGGCAGATACGCAGTATTTT
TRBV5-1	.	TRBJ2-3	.	CASSSPSTDTQYF	TGCGCCAGCAGCTCCCCTAGCACAGATACGCAGTATTTT
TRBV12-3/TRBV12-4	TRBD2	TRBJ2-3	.	CASSLELAGPTDTQYF	TGTGCCAGCAGTTTAGAACTAGCGGGACCCACAGATACGCAGTATTTT
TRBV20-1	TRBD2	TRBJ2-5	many	CSARDYALAGSVETQYF	TGCAGTGCTAGAGATTACGCCCTAGCGGGATCTGTTGAGACCCAGTACTTC
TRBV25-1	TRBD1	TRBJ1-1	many	CASTRGGATEAFF	TGTGCCAGCACCAGGGGGGGGGCGACTGAAGCTTTCTTT
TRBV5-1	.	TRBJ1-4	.	CASSLAKTGAREKLFF	TGCGCCAGCAGCTTAGCAAAGACAGGTGCGCGAGAAAAACTGTTTTTT
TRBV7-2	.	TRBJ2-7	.	CASSLGGGTAYEQYF	TGTGCCAGCAGCTTAGGTGGAGGGACCGCTTACGAGCAGTACTTC
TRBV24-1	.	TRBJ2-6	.	CATIRRGFGANVLTF	TGTGCCACTATTCGACGGGGATTCGGGGCCAACGTCCTGACTTTC
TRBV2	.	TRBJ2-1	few	CASSVGTKYNEQFF	TGTGCCAGCAGCGTCGGGACCAAGTACAATGAGCAGTTCTTC
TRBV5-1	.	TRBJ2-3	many	CASSPGTFTDTQYF	TGCGCCAGCAGCCCCGGGACTTTCACAGATACGCAGTATTTT